This T cell receptor beta chain was obtained from a study of T cells in Graves' hyperthyroidism and ophthalmopathy. Study in general: Blood was drawn when the patient was first diagnosed and still untreated. Study conclusions and caveats: Ophthalmopathy was separated from stable hyperthyroidism by a 13 V-J model. Among clonotypes expanded in thyroid above 0.001, most were also found in blood.

Amplified TCR beta CDR3 regions derived from RNA transcripts. A set of HTBI primers served as the primers for a first-round RT-PCR of the TCR CDR3. From the multiplex PCR reads, TCRdb called clonotypes with MiXCR, one entry per CDR3 protein. The top ten clones hold 10% of a sample with hundreds of thousands of distinct CDR3 sequences, around 13% of them seen once. Trimming removed 6 bases at V and 8 bases at J, with 16 bases between. CDR3 length equals 13 residues. Germline V CDR1 and CDR2: SNHLY, FYNNEI. This clonotype was recorded at least ten times. Its matching antigen is unknown. This receptor was identified in a woman between 18 and 29 years old with Graves' hyperthyroidism. The sample comprised blood. V and J are TRBV2 and TRBJ2-5, with D maybe TRBD2 (6 bases). The CDR3 here is CASRGTAQGTQYF. CDR3 DNA: TGTGCCAGCAGGGGGACTGCCCAGGGTACCCAGTACTTC.